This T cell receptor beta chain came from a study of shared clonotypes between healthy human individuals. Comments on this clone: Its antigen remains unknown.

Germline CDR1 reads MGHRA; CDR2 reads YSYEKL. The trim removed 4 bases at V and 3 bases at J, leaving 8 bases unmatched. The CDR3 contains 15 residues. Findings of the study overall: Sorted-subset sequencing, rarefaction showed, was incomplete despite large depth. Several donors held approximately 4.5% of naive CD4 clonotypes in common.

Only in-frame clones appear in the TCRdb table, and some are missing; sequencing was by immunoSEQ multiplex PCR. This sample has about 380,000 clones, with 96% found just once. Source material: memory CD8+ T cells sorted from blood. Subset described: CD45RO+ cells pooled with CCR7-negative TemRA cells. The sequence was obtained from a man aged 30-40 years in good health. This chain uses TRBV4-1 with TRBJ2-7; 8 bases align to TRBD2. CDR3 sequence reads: CASSPEGLGVYEQYF. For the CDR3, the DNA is TGCGCCAGCAGCCCCGAGGGACTAGGGGTCTACGAGCAGTACTTC.